This entry lists 10 T cell receptor beta chains sequenced from one sample in a study of blood T cell repertoires in COVID-19. Libraries were prepared by immunoSEQ multiplex PCR; TCRdb keeps only in-frame clonotypes and omits some of them. The sample includes over 200,000 clones, around 84% of them seen just once. Specimen: PBMCs or T cells enriched from blood (not recorded which). The origin of the receptors is a man younger than 35 who had recovered from COVID-19.

The chain couples TRBV15 to TRBJ2-7; 8 bases match TRBD1. This CDR3 has 15 amino acids. With 1 base clipped from V and 4 bases from J, the junction kept 6 bases outside the gene matches. Germline assignment: CDR1 LNHNV and CDR2 YYDKDF (reference sequence). In DNA, the CDR3 is TGTGCCACCAGCAGAGGAGGGACAGGAAAATACGAGCAGTACTTC. As protein: CATSRGGTGKYEQYF.

The chain employs TRBV11-2 and TRBJ2-5; TRBD2 might be the D (5 bases). From germline, CDR1 is SGHAT and CDR2 FQNNGV. Trimming left V 5 bases short and J 3 bases short, with 10 bases between. This CDR3 is 13 amino acids long. CDR3 amino acids: CASSPRGKETQYF. In nucleotides, the CDR3 is TGTGCCAGCAGCCCGCGAGGGAAAGAGACCCAGTACTTC.

This chain connects TRBV6-5 to TRBJ2-5, with 8 nucleotides matching TRBD2. Germline lookup yields CDR1 MNHEY and CDR2 SVGAGI. J gave up 2 bases and V 7 bases, and 9 bases lay outside the gene matches. The CDR3 covers 15 residues. CDR3 in DNA: TGTGCCAGCACCTCATTAGCGGGGACACAAGAGACCCAGTACTTC. As protein: CASTSLAGTQETQYF.

The CDR3 region is CASSPRQGIDTQYF. DNA of the CDR3: TGTGCCAGCTCACCACGACAGGGAATAGATACGCAGTATTTT. The chain couples TRBV18 to TRBJ2-3; 7 positions agree with TRBD1. V lost 1 base and J lost 5; bases outside the gene matches: 3. There are 14 residues in the CDR3. The germline V gene encodes CDR1 KGHSH and CDR2 LQKENI.

V and J are TRBV5-4 and TRBJ2-5; D remains ambiguous. Germline V CDR1 and CDR2: SGHNT, YYREEE (reference sequence). Trimming stripped 4 bases from V and 3 bases from J, with 10 bases between. The CDR3 covers 13 residues. The CDR3 DNA reads as TGTGCCAGCAGCCAGACATGGAAAGAGACCCAGTACTTC. Residues: CASSQTWKETQYF.

This chain links TRBV10-1 with TRBJ2-1; D gene ambiguous. Per the germline V gene, CDR1 is WNHNN and CDR2 is SYGVQD (reference sequence). The ends were cut back, 3 bases at V and 3 bases at J, with 6 bases in the middle. The CDR3 is made up of 13 amino acids. In DNA form, the CDR3 reads TGCGCCAGCAGTGATCTAGTCTACAATGAGCAGTTCTTC. It specifies CASSDLVYNEQFF.

The chain combines TRBV9 with TRBJ1-2; D is possibly TRBD1 (6 bases). The CDR3 is 15 amino acids. Germline-derived CDR1 and CDR2 are SGDLS and YYNGEE. V was pared by 3 bases and J by 0 bases, with 12 bases between. The CDR3: CASSAHRETNYGYTF. The CDR3, as DNA: TGTGCCAGCAGCGCCCACAGGGAAACTAACTATGGCTACACCTTC. The full variable domain, rest sourced from reference TRBV9 and TRBJ1-2, is DSGVTQTPKHLITATGQRVTLRCSPRSGDLSVYWYQQSLDQGLQFLIQYYNGEERAKGNILERFSAQQFPDLHSELNLSSLELGDSALYFCASSAHRETNYGYTFGSGTRLTVV.

The chain has TRBV18 and TRBJ2-1, with TRBD1 matching 7 bases. J was trimmed by 7 bases and V by 3 bases; bases with no gene match: 9. CDR3 length: 15 amino acids. Germline V CDR1 and CDR2: KGHSH, LQKENI. The CDR3 loop is CASSPSQTGTNEQFF. The CDR3 DNA reads as TGTGCCAGCTCACCCTCCCAGACAGGGACGAATGAGCAGTTCTTC.

V usage is TRBV10-3 and J usage is TRBJ2-7; TRBD2 matches at 9 bases. The germline V gene encodes CDR1 ENHRY and CDR2 SYGVKD. J was trimmed by 4 bases and V by 0 bases; bases with no gene match: 7. The CDR3 sequence is 16 residues long. The CDR3 loop is CAISESLAGERYEQYF. The CDR3 DNA follows: TGTGCCATCAGTGAGTCCTTAGCGGGAGAGAGGTACGAGCAGTACTTC.

This chain connects TRBV24-1 to TRBJ1-2; possible D gene TRBD1, 6 bases. V shed 4 bases and J shed 8 bases, with 19 bases lying between them. The CDR3 runs 15 residues. The germline CDR1 and CDR2 sequences are KGHDR and SFDVKD. CDR3 region: CATSDAGQADRGYTF. The CDR3 bases are TGTGCCACCAGTGACGCCGGGCAGGCCGACAGGGGCTACACCTTC.